What follows describes a single T cell receptor (beta chain). The antigen is unknown. The germline V gene encodes CDR1 MNHEY and CDR2 SVGAGI. Trimming removed 0 bases at V and 4 bases at J, with 10 bases between. The CDR3 is 15 amino acids. TCRB immunosequencing input was around 460 nanograms of biopsy DNA per sample. TCRdb's copy holds only in-frame clones and misses some; the assay was immunoSEQ multiplex PCR. The sample includes about 14,000 clones, about 82% seen only once; the top ten take 6% to 6.5%. This record comes from a study of T cell repertoires in ileal Crohn's disease. Included were adult ileal or ileocolonic Crohn's patients indicated for ileocolonic resection. Study-level findings and limits: Active smokers at surgery had more clonal expansions than non-smokers.

The rearrangement links TRBV6-5 to TRBJ1-5; a weak D match, TRBD1 (6 bases). The sequence was obtained from an adult with Crohn's disease. Sample: ileal tissue. The chain's CDR3 is CASSYSGARNQPQHF. The CDR3 region has the DNA TGTGCCAGCAGTTACTCGGGGGCCCGGAATCAGCCCCAGCATTTT.